The next 15 T cell receptor beta chains were all read from a single sample in a study of neoadjuvant anti-PD-1 for oral cavity cancer. Stated time point: after neoadjuvant nivolumab, at surgical resection. Clones were read by immunoSEQ multiplex PCR, and TCRdb kept only the in-frame ones, dropping some. The sample consists of thousands of clones, 75% to 85% of them appearing once. The source was PBMCs, collected after nivolumab (anti-PD-1) treatment. These TCRs come from a person aged 35 to 85 with oral cavity squamous cell carcinoma.

This clone was seen a few times. The chain is built from TRBV11-2 and TRBJ1-6, with D maybe TRBD1 (6 bases). V was shortened by 1 base and J by 7 bases, with 8 bases between the two germline ends. Looked up from germline, CDR1 is SGHAT and CDR2 is FQNNGV. This CDR3 region has 14 residues. CDR3 residues: CASSLGQGNSPLHF. CDR3 nucleotide sequence: TGTGCCAGCAGCTTAGGCCAGGGGAATTCACCCCTCCACTTT.

This clone was observed a handful of times. The chain uses TRBV6-1 and TRBJ2-1; a weak D match, TRBD1 (5 bases). The CDR3 is made up of 15 amino acids. Germline V gives CDR1 MNHNS, CDR2 SASEGT. The V end lost 7 bases, the J end lost 0 bases, and 13 bases lay between the germline ends. CDR3 amino acids: CASKGAQSSYNEQFF. CDR3 sequence (DNA): TGTGCCAGCAAAGGGGCGCAGAGCTCCTACAATGAGCAGTTCTTC.

The genes are TRBV9 and TRBJ2-1, with D perhaps matching TRBD2 (7 bases). The germline CDR1 and CDR2 sequences are SGDLS and YYNGEE. The V end was cut by 6 bases, the J end by 2 bases, with 18 bases between. This CDR3 is 16 amino acids long. Written as DNA, the CDR3 is TGTGCCAGCACCGGAGGGGGGGGAAGTGCCTACAATGAGCAGTTCTTC. It codes for CASTGGGGSAYNEQFF.

The rearrangement uses TRBV7-9 and TRBJ1-5; D is perhaps TRBD1 (5 bases). The CDR3 is 14 residues long. V lost 4 bases and J 3 bases, leaving 10 bases between the germline ends. Per the germline V gene, CDR1 is SEHNR and CDR2 is FQNEAQ (reference sequence). The CDR3 DNA reads TGTGCCAGCAGCTCCGGGACGGACAATCAGCCCCAGCATTTT. Its translation is CASSSGTDNQPQHF.

The V gene is TRBV18, the J gene TRBJ2-3, with TRBD2 as a possible D gene (6 bases). Germline V CDR1 and CDR2: KGHSH, LQKENI. Trimming cost V 4 bases and J 4 bases, with 15 bases left between them. The CDR3 extends over 15 amino acids. CDR3 DNA: TGTGCCAGCTCACGTGAAGGAGGGTTGGCAGATACGCAGTATTTT. This codes for CASSREGGLADTQYF.

The CDR3 DNA is TGTGCCAGCAGCGTAGTAGGAGGTGACTACAATGAGCAGTTCTTC. As protein: CASSVVGGDYNEQFF. This rearrangement joins TRBV9 to TRBJ2-1, with a possible D match to TRBD2 (5 bases). Deletions cut 0 bases from V and 3 bases from J, with 10 bases between. This CDR3 spans 15 amino acids. In germline, CDR1 is SGDLS, CDR2 YYNGEE. Full variable domain (missing parts from reference TRBV9 and TRBJ2-1): DSGVTQTPKHLITATGQRVTLRCSPRSGDLSVYWYQQSLDQGLQFLIQYYNGEERAKGNILERFSAQQFPDLHSELNLSSLELGDSALYFCASSVVGGDYNEQFFGPGTRLTVL.

The chain recombines TRBV30 with TRBJ2-5; D is uncertain. Germline CDR1 GTSNPN, CDR2 SVGIG (reference sequence). The CDR3 length is 11 residues. V lost 6 bases and J 1 base, leaving 6 bases between the germline ends. This CDR3 reads CACRRQETQYF. For the CDR3, the DNA is TGTGCCTGTAGGCGCCAAGAGACCCAGTACTTC. Using reference TRBV30 and TRBJ2-5 for the parts outside the CDR3, the full variable domain is SQTIHQWPATLVQPVGSPLSLECTVEGTSNPNLYWYRQAAGRGLQLLFYSVGIGQISSEVPQNLSASRPQDRQFILSSKKLLLSDSGFYLCACRRQETQYFGPGTRLLVL.

This clone occurred a few times. The genes are TRBV7-8 and TRBJ1-2; D remains ambiguous. CDR1 and CDR2 (germline): SGHVS, FQNEAQ. V lost 6 bases and J 6 bases, leaving 11 bases between the germline ends. This CDR3 is built from 12 residues. As DNA, the CDR3 is TGTGCCAGCAGTCGGTACGGGGATGGCTACACCTTC. Translation: CASSRYGDGYTF. The whole variable domain, filled in from reference TRBV7-8 and TRBJ1-2, reads GAGVSQSPRYKVAKRGQDVALRCDPISGHVSLFWYQQALGQGPEFLTYFQNEAQLDKSGLPSDRFFAERPEGSVSTLKIQRTQQEDSAVYLCASSRYGDGYTFGSGTRLTVV.

CDR3 sequence: CASSGQTNTEAFF. CDR3 DNA: TGCGCCAGCAGTGGACAGACTAACACTGAAGCTTTCTTT. The chain carries TRBV10-1 and TRBJ1-1; perhaps TRBD1 as D (5 bases). Per the germline V gene, CDR1 is WNHNN and CDR2 is SYGVQD (reference sequence). There are 13 residues in the CDR3. V lost 4 bases, J lost 2 bases, and 8 bases lay in between.

The chain is built from TRBV11-2 and TRBJ2-3; D remains ambiguous. The CDR3 is 12 amino acids. V was trimmed by 2 bases and J by 3 bases, leaving 3 bases between them. Germline V gives CDR1 SGHAT, CDR2 FQNNGV. The CDR3 here is CASSLWTDTQYF. CDR3 DNA: TGTGCCAGCAGCTTATGGACAGATACGCAGTATTTT.

The chain has TRBV13 and TRBJ1-6, with TRBD1 identical over 7 bases. Germline V gives CDR1 PRHDT, CDR2 FYEKMQ (reference sequence). This CDR3 is built from 15 residues. The J segment lost 9 bases and the V segment lost 5 bases, leaving 10 bases of the junction unmatched. The CDR3 loop is CASSGTTGRGSPLHF. DNA for the CDR3: TGTGCCAGCAGCGGAACGACAGGGAGAGGTTCACCCCTCCACTTT.

The V gene is TRBV7-3, the J gene TRBJ2-1; 10 nucleotides agree with TRBD2. Germline assignment: CDR1 SGHTA and CDR2 FQGTGA. Germline trimming cut 4 bases from V and 0 bases from J; bases unmatched to any gene: 6. The CDR3 is 17 amino acids. CDR3 coding DNA: TGTGCCAGCAGCTCAAGGACTAGCGGACCCTCCTACAATGAGCAGTTCTTC. Protein sequence: CASSSRTSGPSYNEQFF.

The chain has TRBV7-6 and TRBJ2-7; 7 positions agree with TRBD1. Germline values: CDR1 SGHVS, CDR2 FNYEAQ. Germline trimming cut 3 bases from V and 0 bases from J; bases unmatched to any gene: 5. The CDR3 length is 15 residues. CDR3 DNA sequence: TGTGCCAGCAGCTTTGAAGGGGGCGACTCCTACGAGCAGTACTTC. Translation gives CASSFEGGDSYEQYF.

This clone was detected only a few times. The chain recombines TRBV21-1 with TRBJ2-5; the table's D call TRBD1 went unverified against the DNA. TRBV21-1 is deemed a pseudogene. The CDR3 contains 16 residues. CDR3 DNA: TGTGCCAGCAGCTCTCGACCGGGACAGTTCTGGGAGACCCAGTACTTC. It yields the protein CASSSRPGQFWETQYF.

The V call is TRBV15, the J call TRBJ2-1; 7 bases match TRBD1. Trimming took 3 bases from V and 6 from J; bases not matched to a gene: 8. The CDR3 is 15 residues long. The germline V gene encodes CDR1 LNHNV and CDR2 YYDKDF (reference sequence). The CDR3 DNA follows: TGTGCCACCAGCAGCGACAGGGATTTCCTCAATGAGCAGTTCTTC. Translation: CATSSDRDFLNEQFF.